The sequence of this T cell receptor (beta chain) was determined in a study of T cell clonality in common variable immunodeficiency. General observations from the study: Links between repertoire features and CVID complications were heterogeneity-limited. Compared with healthy controls, CVID subjects showed increased TCRbeta clonality, mostly in about a third.

Sequencing input was equivalent genomic DNA from CVID and controls. Assay: immunoSEQ multiplex PCR; the TCRdb copy retains only in-frame clones and omits some. There are approximately 40,000 clones in the sample, none observed a single time. The junction had 5 bases not matched to a gene; V was cut back by 8 bases and J by 4 bases. The germline V gene has CDR1 ENHRY and CDR2 SYGVKD. The CDR3 sequence is 13 residues long. Most patients and controls had Caucasian heritage. This clone was detected ten times or more. Its target is not known. The CDR3 goes on 3 residues after the read ends, and that part is filled in from the germline J gene.

Material for sequencing was peripheral blood mononuclear cells. The sequence derives from a person aged 18 to 75 in good health. This chain connects TRBV10-3 to TRBJ2-3, with TRBD1 identical over 8 bases. CDR3 bases read: TGTGCCATCCAGGGACAGGATTCAGATACG. This sequence encodes CAIQGQDSDT. The full CDR3 protein reads CAIQGQDSDTQYF.